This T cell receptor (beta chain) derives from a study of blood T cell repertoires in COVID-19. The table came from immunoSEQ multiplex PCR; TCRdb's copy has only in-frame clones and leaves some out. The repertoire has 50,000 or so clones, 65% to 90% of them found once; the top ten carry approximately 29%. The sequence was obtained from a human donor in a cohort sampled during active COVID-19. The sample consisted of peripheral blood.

DNA for the CDR3: TGTGCCAGCAGCCTCCAGGGATTTGAGCAGTACTTC. This gives the protein CASSLQGFEQYF. The chain recombines TRBV11-3 with TRBJ2-7; tentative D call: TRBD1 (5 bases). Germline CDR1 is SGHNT and CDR2 is YENEEA. The V end was cut by 5 bases, the J end by 7 bases, with 12 bases between. This CDR3 is built from 12 residues.